This TCR beta chain derives from a study of memory CD4+ T cells and cytomegalovirus serostatus. Across the whole study: Donors were healthy Belgian adults, 10 or so CMV seropositive and about two dozen seronegative. Study findings and constraints: 67 of 164 known CMV-associated TCRbeta sequences appeared in CD4+ memory.

The count of this clone is one. Its antigen is not identified. The sort gate was single viable CD3+CD4+CD8-CD45RO+ cells for memory CD4+ T cells. Serostatus was set by detecting CMV pp150, pp28, p38, p52 IgG. Positive selection with CD4 microbeads enriched total CD4+ T cells. Clones were sequenced by immunoSEQ multiplex PCR, and TCRdb holds only the in-frame ones, with some missing. Of approximately 74,000 clones listed, about 70% are singletons. Sequencing input: memory CD4+ T cells from blood. This sequence originates from an adult in good health and CMV-seropositive.

The CDR3 nucleotides read TGTGCCAGCAGCTTAGAGGCAGGGCCTTCCTACGAGCAGTACTTC. It translates to CASSLEAGPSYEQYF. This chain links TRBV11-2 with TRBJ2-7; TRBD1 is a possible D gene (5 bases). Germline V lookup: CDR1 SGHAT, CDR2 FQNNGV. V was cut by 0 bases and J by 1 base, with 10 bases left in between. The CDR3 runs 15 residues.